This T cell receptor beta chain is from a study of response to subunit inactivated influenza vaccine. V dropped 1 base and J dropped 0 bases, with 8 bases sitting between them. This CDR3 comprises 15 residues. CDR1 and CDR2 from the germline V gene are SGHRS and YFSETQ. TCRdb used MiXCR to reprocess the RT-PCR reads, holding one entry per CDR3 protein. This sample has under 950,000 distinct CDR3 sequences, with roughly 20% found just once. The sample holds a few counts of this clonotype. What it binds is unknown. Study-wide findings and caveats: Researchers suggested that each seasonal influenza vaccination recruits few new T cells.

V is TRBV5-1 and J is TRBJ1-3; perhaps TRBD1 as D (5 bases). The clonotype comes from a man aged 45 to 65 who received an inactivated influenza vaccine. Sequenced material: PBMCs from blood, taken about 5 days after vaccination. CDR3 protein: CASSLYQGSGNTIYF. Written as DNA, the CDR3 is TGCGCCAGCAGCTTGTATCAGGGCTCTGGAAACACCATATATTTT.